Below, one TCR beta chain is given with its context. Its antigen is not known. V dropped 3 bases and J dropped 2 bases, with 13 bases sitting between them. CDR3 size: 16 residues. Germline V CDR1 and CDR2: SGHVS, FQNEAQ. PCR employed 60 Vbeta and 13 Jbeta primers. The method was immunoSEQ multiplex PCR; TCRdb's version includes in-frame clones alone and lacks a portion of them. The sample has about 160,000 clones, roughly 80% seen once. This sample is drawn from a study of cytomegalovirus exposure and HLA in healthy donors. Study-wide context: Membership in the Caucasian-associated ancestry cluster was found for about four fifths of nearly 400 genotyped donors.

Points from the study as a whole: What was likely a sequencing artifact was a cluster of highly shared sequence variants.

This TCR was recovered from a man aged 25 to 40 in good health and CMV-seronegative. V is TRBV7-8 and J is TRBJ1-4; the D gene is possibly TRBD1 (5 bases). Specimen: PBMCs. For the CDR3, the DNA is TGTGCCAGCAGCTTCTTCAGGGTGAAGACTAATGAAAAACTGTTTTTT. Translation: CASSFFRVKTNEKLFF.